This T cell receptor beta chain is from a study of blood T cell repertoires in COVID-19. Data came from immunoSEQ multiplex PCR; TCRdb stores just in-frame clones and leaves some out. The sample contains about 140,000 clones, about nine tenths of which appear only once. The TCR was taken from a man aged 45-65 years with active or convalescent COVID-19. Specimen: peripheral blood.

CDR3 DNA sequence: TGTGCCAGCAGTCCAGCCCGGACAGGGTCGTCCTACGAGCAGTACTTC. Protein: CASSPARTGSSYEQYF. This chain joins TRBV27 and TRBJ2-7, with 8 bases identical to TRBD1. The CDR3 is 16 amino acids. Germline assignment: CDR1 MNHEY and CDR2 SMNVEV (reference sequence). V was pared by 5 bases and J by 1 base, with 10 bases of the junction left unmatched.